This T cell receptor (beta chain) was identified in a study of beta chain features in type 1 diabetes. Broader study findings: It was not settled here whether HLA type affects TCRB rearrangement. Shortening of TCRB CDR3s, moderate but significant, appeared in all four CD4+ subsets of Type 1 diabetes patients.

Expressed TCRB transcripts were sequenced after all isolated RNA was converted to cDNA. Some 4 million reads were obtained on average from naive, central memory and regulatory T cell samples. Some clones are missing from TCRdb's copy, which holds only in-frame ones; the method was immunoSEQ multiplex PCR. The table includes 400,000 or so clones, over 8.5% detected once. This clone appeared a few times. Its antigen is not identified. This sequence was found in a man under 40 with type 1 diabetes. Material for sequencing was central memory CD4+ T cells from blood.

CDR3 loop: CASSLRTGRETQYF. CDR3 bases: TGCGCCAGCAGCTTACGGACAGGGCGAGAGACCCAGTACTTC. The chain carries TRBV5-1 and TRBJ2-5, with 8 bases fitting TRBD1. Germline V gene data show CDR1 as SGHRS and CDR2 as YFSETQ. This CDR3 is 14 amino acids long. V lost 2 bases and J lost 4; bases outside the gene matches: 4.